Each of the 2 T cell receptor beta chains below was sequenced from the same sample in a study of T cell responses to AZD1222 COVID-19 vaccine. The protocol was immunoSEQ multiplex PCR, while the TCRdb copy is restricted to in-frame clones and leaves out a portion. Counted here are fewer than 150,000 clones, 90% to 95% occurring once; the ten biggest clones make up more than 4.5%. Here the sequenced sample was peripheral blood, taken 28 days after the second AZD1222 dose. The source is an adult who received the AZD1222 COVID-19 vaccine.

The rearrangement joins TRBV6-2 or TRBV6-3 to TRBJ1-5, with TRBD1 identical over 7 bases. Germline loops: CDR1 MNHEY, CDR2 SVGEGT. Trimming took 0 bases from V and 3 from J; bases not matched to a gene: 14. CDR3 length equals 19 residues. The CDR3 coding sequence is TGTGCCAGCAGTTACTCGATCTTGGGCAGGGGGAGCGCCAATCAGCCCCAGCATTTT. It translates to CASSYSILGRGSANQPQHF.

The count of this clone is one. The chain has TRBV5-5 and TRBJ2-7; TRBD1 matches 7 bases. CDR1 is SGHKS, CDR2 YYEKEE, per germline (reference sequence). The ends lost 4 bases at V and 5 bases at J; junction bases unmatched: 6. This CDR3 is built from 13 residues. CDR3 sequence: CASSIGQVHEQYF. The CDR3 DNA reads TGTGCCAGCAGCATAGGACAGGTCCACGAGCAGTACTTC.